The clone carrying this TCR beta chain is a singleton in its sample. Germline trimming cut 8 bases from V and 9 bases from J; bases unmatched to any gene: 11. Germline V lookup: CDR1 SGHRS, CDR2 YFSETQ. The CDR3 is 13 amino acids. These data originate in a study of blood T cell repertoires in COVID-19. The wider study: PBMCs, B-cell-depleted T cells, or T cells were the source of the cDNA or gDNA that made up the material.

The assay was immunoSEQ multiplex PCR, and TCRdb's table has in-frame clones only and misses some. Counted here are some 160,000 clones, approximately 73% occurring once; the ten biggest clones make up less than 4.5%. The gene calls are TRBV5-1 and TRBJ2-1, with TRBD1 matching over 7 bases. The sample taken for sequencing was peripheral blood. The sequence was obtained from a man aged 55 to 70 with acute or convalescent COVID-19. The CDR3 region has the DNA TGCGCCAGTCAAACAATTTCAGGGGGTGAGCAGTTCTTC. The encoded protein is CASQTISGGEQFF.